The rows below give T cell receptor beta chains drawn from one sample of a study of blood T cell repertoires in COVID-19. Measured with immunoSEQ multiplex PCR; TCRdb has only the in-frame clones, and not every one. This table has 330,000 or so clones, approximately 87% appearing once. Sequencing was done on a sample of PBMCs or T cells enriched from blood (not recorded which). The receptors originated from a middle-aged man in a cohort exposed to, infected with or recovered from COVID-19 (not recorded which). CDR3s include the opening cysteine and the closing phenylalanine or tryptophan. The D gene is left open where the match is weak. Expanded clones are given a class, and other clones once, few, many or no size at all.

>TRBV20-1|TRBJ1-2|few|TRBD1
TGCAGTGCTCCGGGACAGACCTTC
CSAPGQTF
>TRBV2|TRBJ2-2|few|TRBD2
TGTGCCAGCAGACTAGCGGACACCGGGGAGCTGTTTTTT
CASRLADTGELFF
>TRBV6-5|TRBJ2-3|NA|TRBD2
TGTGCCAGCAGTTACGGTGGACTAGCGGGAGCGGATACGCAGTATTTT
CASSYGGLAGADTQYF
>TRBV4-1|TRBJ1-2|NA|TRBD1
TGCGCCAGCAGCCAAGAAGGACAGGGGCGTTTCTATGGCTACACCTTC
CASSQEGQGRFYGYTF
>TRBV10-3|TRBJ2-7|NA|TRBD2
TGTGCCGTCGGGACTAGCGGGAGGAATTCCGAGCAGTACTTC
CAVGTSGRNSEQYF
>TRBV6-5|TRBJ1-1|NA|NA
TGTGCCAGCATACCTGACACGAGGAACACTGAAGCTTTCTTT
CASIPDTRNTEAFF
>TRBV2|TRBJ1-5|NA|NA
TGTGCCAGCAGTGAACGACAGCTAAGCAATCAGCCCCAGCATTTT
CASSERQLSNQPQHF
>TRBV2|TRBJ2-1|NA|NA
TGTGCCAGCAGTGAAATCCTTGGTAGAGGCGATGAGCAGTTCTTC
CASSEILGRGDEQFF
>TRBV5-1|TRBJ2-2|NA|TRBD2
TGCGCCAGCAGCTTGGAGGTCGGGAGGGCCTCTATCGGGGAGCTGTTTTTT
CASSLEVGRASIGELFF
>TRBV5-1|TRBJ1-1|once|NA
TGCGCCAGCAGCCCCATCCCGGGGGTCAAGAACACTGAAGCTTTCTTT
CASSPIPGVKNTEAFF
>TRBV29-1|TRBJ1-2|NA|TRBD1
TGCAGCGTGCCCGACAGGGAGAACTATGGCTACACCTTC
CSVPDRENYGYTF
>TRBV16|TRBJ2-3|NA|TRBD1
TGTGCCAGCAGCCAGCCGGGACAGCCGACAGATACGCAGTATTTT
CASSQPGQPTDTQYF
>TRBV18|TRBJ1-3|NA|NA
TGTGCCAGCTCACCTCAGGCTTTAGCTGGAAACACCATATATTTT
CASSPQALAGNTIYF
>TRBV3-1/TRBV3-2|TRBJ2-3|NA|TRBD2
TGTGCCAGCAGCCAAGGCTCTGGCGGGAGCAAGGTATATACGCAGTATTTT
CASSQGSGGSKVYTQYF
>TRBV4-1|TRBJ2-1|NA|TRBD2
TGCGCCAGCAGCCAAGATAGTAGCCCGGGACTAGCGGGTCTCAATGAGCAGTTCTTC
CASSQDSSPGLAGLNEQFF
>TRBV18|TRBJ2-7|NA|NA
TGTGCCAGCTCATCTCTAAACTACGAGCAGTACTTC
CASSSLNYEQYF
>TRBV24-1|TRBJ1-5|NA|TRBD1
TGTGCCACCAGCGGGACAGCCAAAGAAGGGTCCTTCAATCAGCCCCAGCATTTT
CATSGTAKEGSFNQPQHF
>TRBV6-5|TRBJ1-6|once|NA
TGTGCCAGCAGGCATTCTTCAGGGGAGAATTCACCCCTCCACTTT
CASRHSSGENSPLHF
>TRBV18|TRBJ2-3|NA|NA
TGTGCCAGCTCACCACCGTCTTCAGGAGGAGTTACGCAGTATTTT
CASSPPSSGGVTQYF
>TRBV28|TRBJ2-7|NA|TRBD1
TGTGCCAGCATTAGCCCGACAGGGGGCTCCTACGAGCAGTACTTC
CASISPTGGSYEQYF
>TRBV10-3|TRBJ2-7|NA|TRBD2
TGTGCCATCAAGGGAAGCGGGAGGCCCCCCGACTTC
CAIKGSGRPPDF
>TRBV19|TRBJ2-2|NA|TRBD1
TGTGCCAGTAGTAGGGACAGGGGCAACACCGGGGAGCTGTTTTTT
CASSRDRGNTGELFF
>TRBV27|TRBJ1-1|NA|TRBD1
TGTGCCAGCAGGAACGACCGGACAGGCAACACTGAAGCTTTCTTT
CASRNDRTGNTEAFF
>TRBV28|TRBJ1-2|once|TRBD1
TGTGCCAGCAGTTCCCACGGGACAGGGTTGAAGGGCTACACCTTC
CASSSHGTGLKGYTF
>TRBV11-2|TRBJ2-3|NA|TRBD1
TGTGCCAGCAGGACAGGGCAGCCAGATACGCAGTATTTT
CASRTGQPDTQYF
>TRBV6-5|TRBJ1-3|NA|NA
TGTGCCAGCAGTTACAAGGGGAACGGAAACACCATATATTTT
CASSYKGNGNTIYF
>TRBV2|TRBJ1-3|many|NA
TGTGCCAGCAGGCGAGACGGGAGCTCTGGAAACACCATATATTTT
CASRRDGSSGNTIYF
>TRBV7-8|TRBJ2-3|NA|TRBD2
TGTGCCAGCAGCCTTGGGTTCGCGGGAGGGACAGATACGCAGTATTTT
CASSLGFAGGTDTQYF
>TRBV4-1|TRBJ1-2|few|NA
TGCGCCAGCAGCGATACCAGGGGCTATGGCTACACCTTC
CASSDTRGYGYTF
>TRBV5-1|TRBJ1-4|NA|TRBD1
TGCGCCAGCAGCGAACAGGGGAATAATGAAAAACTGTTTTTT
CASSEQGNNEKLFF
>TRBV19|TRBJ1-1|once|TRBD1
TGTGCCAGTACCGGACAGGACACTGAAGCTTTCTTT
CASTGQDTEAFF
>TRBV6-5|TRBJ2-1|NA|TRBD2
TGTGCCAGCAGTTCCGGGATAGCGGGAGGCTACAATGAGCAGTTCTTC
CASSSGIAGGYNEQFF
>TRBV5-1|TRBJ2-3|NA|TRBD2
TGCGCCACAGGACTAGGAACAGATACGCAGTATTTT
CATGLGTDTQYF
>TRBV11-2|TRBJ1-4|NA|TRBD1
TGTGCCAGCAGCTTTGCAGGGGGCGGGGGAGGTGAAAAACTGTTTTTT
CASSFAGGGGGEKLFF
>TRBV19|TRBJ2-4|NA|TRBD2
TGTGCCAGTAGTATAGTAACGGGAGGGAACAGAAACATTCAGTACTTC
CASSIVTGGNRNIQYF
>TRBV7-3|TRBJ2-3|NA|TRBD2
TGTGCCAGCTCGAAGCGGGAGTCTAGCACAGATACGCAGTATTTT
CASSKRESSTDTQYF
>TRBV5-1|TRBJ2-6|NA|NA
TGCGCCAGCAGCGGGACAACGGGGGGCTCTGGGGCCAACGTCCTGACTTTC
CASSGTTGGSGANVLTF
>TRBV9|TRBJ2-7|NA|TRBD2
TGTGCCAGCAGCGCCGGACTAGCGGGAGGTGGGTACGAGCAGTACTTC
CASSAGLAGGGYEQYF
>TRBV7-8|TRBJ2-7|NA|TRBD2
TGTGCCAGCAGCTCGACTAGCGGGAGGGTGTACGAGCAGTACTTC
CASSSTSGRVYEQYF
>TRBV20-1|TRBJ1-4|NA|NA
TGCAGTGCTAGAGGACAGCCGGAAGTGTTTTTT
CSARGQPEVFF
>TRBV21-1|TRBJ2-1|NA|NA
TGTGCCAGCAGCAAAGAGGGACAGGCCTCATACAATGAGCAGTTCTTC
CASSKEGQASYNEQFF
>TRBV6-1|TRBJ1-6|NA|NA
TGTGCCAGCAGTGAAGTCGGTCACTATAATTCACCCCTCCACTTT
CASSEVGHYNSPLHF
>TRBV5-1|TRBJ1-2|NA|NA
TGCGCCAGCAGCTTGGGTATGGGGCACTATGGCTACACCTTC
CASSLGMGHYGYTF
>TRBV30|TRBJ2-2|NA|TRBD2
TGTGCCTGGAGTGCGGCGGGGGCCGGGGAGCTGTTTTTT
CAWSAAGAGELFF
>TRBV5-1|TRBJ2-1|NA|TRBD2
TGCGCCAGCAGCTTCGGCGGGAGAGACAACAATGAGCAGTTCTTC
CASSFGGRDNNEQFF
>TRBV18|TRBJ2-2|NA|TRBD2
TGTGCCAGCTCACCACGGATGCTCGGGAGGGAAACCGGGGAGCTGTTTTTT
CASSPRMLGRETGELFF
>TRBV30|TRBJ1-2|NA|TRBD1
TGTGCCTGGAGTGCCACGACAGGGGGGTATGGCTACACCTTC
CAWSATTGGYGYTF
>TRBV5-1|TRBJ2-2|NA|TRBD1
TGCGCCAGCACCGGGACAGGGGACACCGGGGAGCTGTTTTTT
CASTGTGDTGELFF
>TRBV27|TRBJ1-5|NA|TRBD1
TGTGCCAGCAGTTTATCTCAGGGGGATCAGCCCCAGCATTTT
CASSLSQGDQPQHF
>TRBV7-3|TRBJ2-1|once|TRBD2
TGTGCCAGCAGCCAGGAGCGGGGAACCTACAATGAGCAGTTCTTC
CASSQERGTYNEQFF
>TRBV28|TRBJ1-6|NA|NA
TGTGCCAGCAGTTTGGACAGCTTTTCTTCACCCCTCCACTTT
CASSLDSFSSPLHF
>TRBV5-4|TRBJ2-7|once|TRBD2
TGTGCCAGCAGCCCGACTAGCGGGTATCGAGAGCAGTACTTC
CASSPTSGYREQYF
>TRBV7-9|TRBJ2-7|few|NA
TGTGCCAGCAGCTTATCCGGGACCTTCGGGGGTGAGCAGTACTTC
CASSLSGTFGGEQYF
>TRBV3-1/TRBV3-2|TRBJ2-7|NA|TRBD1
TGTGCCAGCAGCCCAGAGGACAGGCGACTCTACGAGCAGTACTTC
CASSPEDRRLYEQYF
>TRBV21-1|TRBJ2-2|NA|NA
TGTGCCAGCAGCAAAACCCCCGGACTAGCGGGAGGTCGGACCGGGGAGCTGTTTTTT
CASSKTPGLAGGRTGELFF
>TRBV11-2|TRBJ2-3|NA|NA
TGTGCCAGCAGCCCGTTCGGAGTCGCAGATACGCAGTATTTT
CASSPFGVADTQYF
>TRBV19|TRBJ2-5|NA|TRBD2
TGTGCCAGTAGTATCGGGACTAGCGGGATCCAAGAGACCCAGTACTTC
CASSIGTSGIQETQYF
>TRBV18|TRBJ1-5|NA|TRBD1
TGTGCCAGCTCACCTCGGACAGGGGGAGGGAGTCAGCCCCAGCATTTT
CASSPRTGGGSQPQHF
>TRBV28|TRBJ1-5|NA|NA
TGTGCCAGCAGTTTAGACAGGCTCCAGCCCCAGCATTTT
CASSLDRLQPQHF
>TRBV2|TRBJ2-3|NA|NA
TGTGCCAGCTGGGAGAAACCCCGAGATACGCAGTATTTT
CASWEKPRDTQYF